These 19 T cell receptor beta chains share one sample of origin, sequenced in a study of shared clonotypes between healthy human individuals. Repertoires were generated with immunoSEQ multiplex PCR, while TCRdb's copy carries only in-frame clones and drops some. The sample yields about 820,000 clones, almost 95% seen once. Naive CD8 cells, CD45RO-negative and positively selected for CCR7, excluded terminally differentiated effector memory CD45RA+ cells. Sequenced input: naive CD8+ T cells sorted from blood. These receptors all stem from a man aged 25-45 years in good health.

The chain uses TRBV6-6 and TRBJ1-1, with D possibly TRBD1 on 6 matching bases. CDR1 is MNHNY and CDR2 is SVGAGI in the germline V gene (reference sequence). This CDR3 region has 15 residues. V lost 2 bases and J 6 bases, leaving 16 bases between the germline ends. DNA for the CDR3: TGTGCCAGCAGTTACGGAGGGGAGGGGGGGGCTGAAGCTTTCTTT. This sequence encodes CASSYGGEGGAEAFF.

The sample holds a few counts of this clone. The rearrangement uses TRBV19 and TRBJ1-2, with 7 bases matching TRBD1. The junction had 7 bases not matched to a gene; V was cut back by 11 bases and J by 7 bases. The CDR3 runs to 11 residues. CDR1 is LNHDA and CDR2 is SQIVND in the germline V gene (reference sequence). The CDR3 sequence is CAVDRIGGYTF. The CDR3 DNA sequence: TGTGCCGTGGACAGGATAGGTGGCTACACCTTC.

The chain employs TRBV30 and TRBJ2-1; TRBD2 matches at 7 bases. The CDR3 runs 13 residues. Unmatched junction bases numbered 9, after V lost 4 bases and J lost 9 bases. Germline assignment: CDR1 GTSNPN and CDR2 SVGIG (reference sequence). The CDR3 reads CAWIDGAGVEQFF. CDR3 sequence (DNA): TGTGCCTGGATCGACGGTGCGGGAGTTGAGCAGTTCTTC.

The chain uses TRBV6-6 and TRBJ2-7; D is perhaps TRBD2 (5 bases). This CDR3 is 16 amino acids long. The V end lost 0 bases, the J end lost 0 bases, and 12 bases lay between the germline ends. Per the germline V gene, CDR1 is MNHNY and CDR2 is SVGAGI (reference sequence). The chain's CDR3 is CASSYSRWENSYEQYF. CDR3 coding DNA: TGTGCCAGCAGTTACTCGAGGTGGGAGAACTCCTACGAGCAGTACTTC.

The V gene is TRBV10-3, the J gene TRBJ2-7; D remains unclear. The CDR3 runs to 13 residues. CDR1 and CDR2 from the germline V gene are ENHRY and SYGVKD. V dropped 5 bases and J dropped 4 bases, with 12 bases sitting between them. The CDR3 region is CAISSGRVYEQYF. The CDR3 bases are TGTGCCATCAGTTCGGGTAGGGTTTACGAGCAGTACTTC.

The chain is built from TRBV13 and TRBJ2-7; TRBD2 agrees at 12 bases. Germline V gene sequence: CDR1 PRHDT, CDR2 FYEKMQ (reference sequence). The CDR3 length is 15 residues. J was trimmed by 3 bases and V by 5 bases; bases with no gene match: 5. CDR3 amino acids: CASSPTTSGSYEQYF. The DNA for the CDR3 is TGTGCCAGCAGCCCAACGACTAGCGGGAGCTACGAGCAGTACTTC.

This rearrangement joins TRBV6-1 to TRBJ2-7, with TRBD2 matching 9 bases. CDR3 length: 17 amino acids. The V gene's germline CDR1 is MNHNS and CDR2 SASEGT. V dropped 1 base and J dropped 4; count of bases not matched to a gene: 11. Written as DNA, the CDR3 is TGTGCCAGCAGTGAAGTGATTACGGGACTAGCTGTATACGAGCAGTACTTC. Translation: CASSEVITGLAVYEQYF.

Worth noting for this clone: Other DNA sequences in this specimen translate into the identical CDR3. The chain has TRBV5-4 and TRBJ2-1; possible D gene TRBD2, 5 bases. The germline V and J ends were trimmed by 0 bases and 9 bases, with 7 bases remaining between them. CDR3 length: 12 residues. CDR1 is SGHNT, CDR2 YYREEE, per germline (reference sequence). The CDR3 is CASSLGAGEQFF. CDR3 DNA sequence: TGTGCCAGCAGCTTGGGTGCGGGTGAGCAGTTCTTC.

The chain carries TRBV7-9 and TRBJ2-5; TRBD2 matches at 7 bases. There are 13 residues in the CDR3. Germline values: CDR1 SEHNR, CDR2 FQNEAQ (reference sequence). V gave up 5 bases and J gave up 4 bases; unmatched junction bases: 4. CDR3 coding DNA: TGTGCCAGCAGCCCTAGCGGTCGAGAGACCCAGTACTTC. It translates to CASSPSGRETQYF.

The chain carries TRBV14 and TRBJ2-1, with D perhaps TRBD1 or TRBD2 (6 bases each). Deletions cut 4 bases from V and 7 bases from J, with 14 bases between. This CDR3 has 14 residues. The germline CDR1 and CDR2 sequences are SGHDN and FVKESK. The CDR3 region is CASSLLGGRNEQFF. CDR3 in DNA: TGTGCCAGCAGCCTCCTTGGGGGGCGGAATGAGCAGTTCTTC.

The count of this clone is one. This rearrangement joins TRBV9 to TRBJ2-2; TRBD2 is a possible D gene (5 bases). The germline V gene encodes CDR1 SGDLS and CDR2 YYNGEE. The CDR3 has 14 residues. Trimming stripped 3 bases from V and 6 bases from J, with 12 bases between. The CDR3 here is CASSEGVLPGELFF. The CDR3 bases are TGTGCCAGCAGCGAGGGAGTTCTACCCGGGGAGCTGTTTTTT. Drawing the rest from reference TRBV9 and TRBJ2-2, the complete variable domain is DSGVTQTPKHLITATGQRVTLRCSPRSGDLSVYWYQQSLDQGLQFLIQYYNGEERAKGNILERFSAQQFPDLHSELNLSSLELGDSALYFCASSEGVLPGELFFGEGSRLTVL.

The rearrangement joins TRBV5-4 to TRBJ2-1; 11 bases align to TRBD2. CDR3 size: 15 residues. CDR1 and CDR2 (germline): SGHNT, YYREEE (reference sequence). V lost 4 bases to trimming and J lost 3 bases; unmatched junction nucleotides: 3. CDR3 nucleotides: TGTGCCAGCAGCGAACTAGCGGGAGACTACAATGAGCAGTTCTTC. Encoded protein: CASSELAGDYNEQFF. The whole variable domain, filled in from reference TRBV5-4 and TRBJ2-1, reads ETGVTQSPTHLIKTRGQQVTLRCSSQSGHNTVSWYQQALGQGPQFIFQYYREEENGRGNFPPRFSGLQFPNYSSELNVNALELDDSALYLCASSELAGDYNEQFFGPGTRLTVL.

The chain employs TRBV5-6 and TRBJ1-2; D gene uncertain. Trimming removed 0 bases at V and 0 bases at J, with 6 bases between. The CDR3 extends over 14 amino acids. The germline V gene has CDR1 SGHDT and CDR2 YYEEEE. The CDR3 here is CASSLGTANYGYTF. Written as DNA, the CDR3 is TGTGCCAGCAGCTTGGGAACAGCTAACTATGGCTACACCTTC.

The J gene is TRBJ2-7, the V gene TRBV28; D assignment may be TRBD1 or TRBD2 (5 bases each). Germline V gives CDR1 MDHEN, CDR2 SYDVKM. V lost 5 bases and J lost 0, with 17 bases in between. CDR3 length: 16 amino acids. CDR3 sequence (DNA): TGTGCCAGCAGTCGGTACTCCGGGACCGACTCCTACGAGCAGTACTTC. Translation: CASSRYSGTDSYEQYF.

This rearrangement joins TRBV29-1 to TRBJ2-1, with no clear D. Deletions cut 7 bases from V and 2 bases from J, with 12 bases between. The CDR3 loop spans 13 amino acids. In germline, CDR1 is SQVTM, CDR2 ANQGSEA. The DNA of the CDR3 is TGCAGCGCCGAACGACCTACCTACAATGAGCAGTTCTTC. Translation gives CSAERPTYNEQFF.

This chain connects TRBV7-9 to TRBJ1-2; D remains unclear. CDR3 length: 15 residues. Trimming took 2 bases from V and 5 from J, leaving 15 bases between them. Germline values: CDR1 SEHNR, CDR2 FQNEAQ (reference sequence). The CDR3 is CASSLWFGGRYGYTF. Here the CDR3 DNA reads TGTGCCAGCAGCTTATGGTTTGGCGGAAGATATGGCTACACCTTC.

The V call is TRBV6-6, the J call TRBJ2-3; the match to TRBD2 covers 13 bases. Germline CDR1 MNHNY, CDR2 SVGAGI (reference sequence). The V and J ends lost 1 base and 5 bases, in that order; junction bases with no gene match: 3. The CDR3 covers 16 residues. The CDR3 region is CASSYLLAGGQDTQYF. As DNA, the CDR3 is TGTGCCAGCAGTTACTTACTAGCGGGAGGGCAAGATACGCAGTATTTT.

The chain is built from TRBV7-6 and TRBJ2-2; D call uncertain. V was trimmed by 5 bases and J by 1 base, leaving 11 bases between them. This CDR3 has 15 residues. CDR1 SGHVS and CDR2 FNYEAQ come from the germline V gene. In DNA form, the CDR3 reads TGTGCCAGCAGCACCTCCGATGAGAACACCGGGGAGCTGTTTTTT. Amino acids: CASSTSDENTGELFF.

V and J are TRBV13 and TRBJ2-7; D gene unclear. Germline loops: CDR1 PRHDT, CDR2 FYEKMQ (reference sequence). CDR3 length: 15 amino acids. Trimming took 6 bases from V and 2 from J, leaving 17 bases between them. The CDR3 nucleotides are TGTGCCAGCAGTTCGTCCGGGTCGAGCACCTACGAGCAGTACTTC. As protein: CASSSSGSSTYEQYF.